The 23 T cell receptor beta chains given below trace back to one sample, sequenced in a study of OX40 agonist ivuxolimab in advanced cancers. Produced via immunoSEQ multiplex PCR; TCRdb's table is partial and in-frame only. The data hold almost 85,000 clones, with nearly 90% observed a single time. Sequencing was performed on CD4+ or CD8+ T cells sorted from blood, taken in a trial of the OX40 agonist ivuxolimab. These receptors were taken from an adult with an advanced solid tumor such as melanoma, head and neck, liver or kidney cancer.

This CDR3 is CASSLNGWGAGGTGELFF. DNA for the CDR3: TGTGCCAGCAGCTTAAATGGGTGGGGGGCCGGAGGCACCGGGGAGCTGTTTTTT. The V and J genes are TRBV11-3 and TRBJ2-2, with D perhaps given as TRBD1 or TRBD2 (6 bases each). Germline CDR1 and CDR2: SGHNT and YENEEA. The CDR3 has 18 amino acids. The germline V and J ends were trimmed by 2 bases and 4 bases, with 20 bases remaining between them.

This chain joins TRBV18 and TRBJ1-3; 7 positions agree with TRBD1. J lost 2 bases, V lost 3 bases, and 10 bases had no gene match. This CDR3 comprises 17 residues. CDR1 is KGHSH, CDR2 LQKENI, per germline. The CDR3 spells CASSPTSTGLPGNTIYF. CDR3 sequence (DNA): TGTGCCAGCTCACCTACCTCGACAGGGCTTCCTGGAAACACCATATATTTT.

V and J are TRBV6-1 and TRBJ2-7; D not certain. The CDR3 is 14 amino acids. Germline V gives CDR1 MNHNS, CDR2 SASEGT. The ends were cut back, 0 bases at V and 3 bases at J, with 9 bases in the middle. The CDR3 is CASSEAPRDYEQYV. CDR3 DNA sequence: TGTGCCAGCAGTGAAGCGCCGAGAGACTACGAGCAGTACGTC.

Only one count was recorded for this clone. CDR3 residues: CASSPSPTETQYF. The CDR3 region has the DNA TGTGCCAGCAGCCCATCCCCGACGGAGACCCAGTACTTC. The chain is built from TRBV7-3 and TRBJ2-5; the D is unclear. The CDR3 has 13 residues. Germline V CDR1 and CDR2: SGHTA, FQGTGA. Trimming left V 5 bases short and J 5 bases short, with 12 bases between.

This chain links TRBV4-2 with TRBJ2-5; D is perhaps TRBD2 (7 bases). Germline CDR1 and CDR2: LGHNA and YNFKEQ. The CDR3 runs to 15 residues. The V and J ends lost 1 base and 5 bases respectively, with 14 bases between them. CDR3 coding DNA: TGTGCCAGCAGCCAAGGGTTACAGGGAGGGGAGACCCAGTACTTC. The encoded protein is CASSQGLQGGETQYF.

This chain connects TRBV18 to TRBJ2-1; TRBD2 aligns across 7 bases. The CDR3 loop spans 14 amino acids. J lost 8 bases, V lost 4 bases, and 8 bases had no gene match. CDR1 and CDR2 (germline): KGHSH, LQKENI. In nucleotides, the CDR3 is TGTGCCAGCTCACGACGGACTAGTAGCGATGAGCAGTTCTTC. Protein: CASSRRTSSDEQFF.

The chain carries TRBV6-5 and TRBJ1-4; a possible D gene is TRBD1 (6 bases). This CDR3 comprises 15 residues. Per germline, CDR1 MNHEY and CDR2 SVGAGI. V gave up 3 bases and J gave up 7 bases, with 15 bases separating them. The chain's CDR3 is CASSYAGTKGEKLFF. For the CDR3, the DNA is TGTGCCAGCAGTTATGCCGGGACAAAGGGTGAAAAACTGTTTTTT.

The CDR3 sequence is CASSEDTSGNTIYF. CDR3 in DNA: TGTGCCAGCAGTGAAGACACCTCTGGAAACACCATATATTTT. The rearrangement joins TRBV6-1 to TRBJ1-3; no definite D call. The CDR3 length is 14 residues. Per germline, CDR1 MNHNS and CDR2 SASEGT. V was clipped by 1 base and J by 0 bases, with 4 bases between them.

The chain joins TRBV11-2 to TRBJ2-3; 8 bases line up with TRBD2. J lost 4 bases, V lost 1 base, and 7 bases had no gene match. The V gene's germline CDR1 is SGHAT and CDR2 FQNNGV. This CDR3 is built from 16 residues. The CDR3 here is CASSLVGGRRSDTQYF. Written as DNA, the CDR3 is TGTGCCAGCAGCTTAGTTGGCGGGAGGAGGTCAGATACGCAGTATTTT.

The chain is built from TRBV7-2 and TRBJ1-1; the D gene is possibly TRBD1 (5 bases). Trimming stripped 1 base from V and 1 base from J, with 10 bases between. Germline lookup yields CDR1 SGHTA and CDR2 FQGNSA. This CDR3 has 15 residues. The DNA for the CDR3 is TGTGCCAGCAGCTTAGTTGTGGGGCGGAACACTGAAGCTTTCTTT. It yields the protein CASSLVVGRNTEAFF.

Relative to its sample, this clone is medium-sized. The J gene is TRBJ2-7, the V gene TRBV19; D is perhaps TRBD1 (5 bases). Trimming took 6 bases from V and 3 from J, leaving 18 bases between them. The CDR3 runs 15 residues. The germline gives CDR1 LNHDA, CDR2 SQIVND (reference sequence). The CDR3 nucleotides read TGTGCCAGTAGGGTCCAGGGAAGCCCCCTCTACGAGCAGTACTTC. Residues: CASRVQGSPLYEQYF.

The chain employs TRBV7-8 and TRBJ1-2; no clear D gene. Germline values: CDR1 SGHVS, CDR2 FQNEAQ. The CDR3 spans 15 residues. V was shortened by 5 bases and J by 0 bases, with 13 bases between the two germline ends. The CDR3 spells CASSGRTVANYGYTF. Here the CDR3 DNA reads TGTGCCAGCAGCGGTCGGACGGTTGCTAACTATGGCTACACCTTC.

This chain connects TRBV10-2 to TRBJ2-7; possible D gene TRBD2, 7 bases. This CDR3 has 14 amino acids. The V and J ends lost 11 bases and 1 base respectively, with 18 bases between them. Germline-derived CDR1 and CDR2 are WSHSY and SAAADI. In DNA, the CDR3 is TGCGCCTCAGGGGTGGGGCGGGAGTCCTACGAGCAGTACGTC. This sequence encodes CASGVGRESYEQYV.

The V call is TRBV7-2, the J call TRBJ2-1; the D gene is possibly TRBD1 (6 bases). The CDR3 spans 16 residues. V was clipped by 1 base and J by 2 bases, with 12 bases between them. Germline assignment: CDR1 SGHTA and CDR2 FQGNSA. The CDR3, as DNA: TGTGCCAGCAGCTTAGTGGTAGGGGACACCTACAATGAGCAGTTCTTC. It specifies CASSLVVGDTYNEQFF.

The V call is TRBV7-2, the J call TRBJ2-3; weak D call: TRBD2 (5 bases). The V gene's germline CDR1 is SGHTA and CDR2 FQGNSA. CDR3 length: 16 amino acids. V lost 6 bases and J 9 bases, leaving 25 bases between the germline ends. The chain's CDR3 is CASRRVSGRIVQTQYF. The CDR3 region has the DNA TGTGCCAGCAGGCGTGTATCGGGGAGAATTGTTCAGACGCAGTATTTT.

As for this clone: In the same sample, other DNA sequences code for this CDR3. The CDR3 is CASSLADTQYF. The CDR3 DNA sequence: TGCGCCAGCAGCTTGGCAGATACGCAGTATTTT. The chain uses TRBV5-1 and TRBJ2-3; no reliable D call. The CDR3 runs to 11 residues. CDR1 is SGHRS, CDR2 YFSETQ, per germline. The V end lost 0 bases, the J end lost 4 bases, and 0 bases lay between the germline ends.

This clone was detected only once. The CDR3 reads CATSKAGDYGYTF. In DNA, the CDR3 is TGTGCCACCAGCAAGGCAGGGGACTATGGCTACACCTTC. The rearrangement uses TRBV15 and TRBJ1-2; a possible D gene is TRBD1 (6 bases). This CDR3 comprises 13 residues. The germline V and J ends were trimmed by 4 bases and 3 bases, with 9 bases remaining between them. Germline V lookup: CDR1 LNHNV, CDR2 YYDKDF (reference sequence).

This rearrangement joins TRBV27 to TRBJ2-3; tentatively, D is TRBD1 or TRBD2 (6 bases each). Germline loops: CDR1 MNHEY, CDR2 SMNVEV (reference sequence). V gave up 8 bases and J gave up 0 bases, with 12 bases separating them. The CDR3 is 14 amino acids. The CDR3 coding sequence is TGTGCCAGCGGGACTCAGGGGAGCACAGATACGCAGTATTTT. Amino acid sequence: CASGTQGSTDTQYF.

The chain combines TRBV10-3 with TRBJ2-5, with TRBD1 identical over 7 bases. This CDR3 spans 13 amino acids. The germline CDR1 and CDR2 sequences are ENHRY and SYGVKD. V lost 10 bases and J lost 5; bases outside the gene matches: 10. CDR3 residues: CATTTGIGETQYF. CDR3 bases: TGTGCCACAACGACAGGGATTGGGGAGACCCAGTACTTC.

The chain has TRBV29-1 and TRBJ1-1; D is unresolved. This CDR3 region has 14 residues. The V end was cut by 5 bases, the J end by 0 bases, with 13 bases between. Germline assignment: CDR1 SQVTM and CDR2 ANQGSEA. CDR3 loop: CSVQAYRLNTEAFF. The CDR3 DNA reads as TGCAGCGTTCAAGCTTACAGACTGAACACTGAAGCTTTCTTT.

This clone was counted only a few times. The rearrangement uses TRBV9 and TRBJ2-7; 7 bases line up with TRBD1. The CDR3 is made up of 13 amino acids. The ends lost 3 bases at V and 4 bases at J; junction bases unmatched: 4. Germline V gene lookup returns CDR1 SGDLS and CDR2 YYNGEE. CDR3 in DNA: TGTGCCAGCAGCGAACGACAGGGTTACGAGCAGTACGTC. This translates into CASSERQGYEQYV.

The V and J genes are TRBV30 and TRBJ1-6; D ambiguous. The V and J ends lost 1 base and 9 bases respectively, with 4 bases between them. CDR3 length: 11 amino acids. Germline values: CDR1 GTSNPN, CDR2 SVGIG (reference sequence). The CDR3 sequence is CAWSDASPLHF. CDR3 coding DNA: TGTGCCTGGAGTGACGCTTCACCCCTCCACTTT.

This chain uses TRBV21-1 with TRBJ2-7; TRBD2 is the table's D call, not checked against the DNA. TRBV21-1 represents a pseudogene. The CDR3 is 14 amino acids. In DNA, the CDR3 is TGTGCCAGCAGCAAAGCCGCGTATGCCTACGAGCAGTACTTC. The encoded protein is CASSKAAYAYEQYF.